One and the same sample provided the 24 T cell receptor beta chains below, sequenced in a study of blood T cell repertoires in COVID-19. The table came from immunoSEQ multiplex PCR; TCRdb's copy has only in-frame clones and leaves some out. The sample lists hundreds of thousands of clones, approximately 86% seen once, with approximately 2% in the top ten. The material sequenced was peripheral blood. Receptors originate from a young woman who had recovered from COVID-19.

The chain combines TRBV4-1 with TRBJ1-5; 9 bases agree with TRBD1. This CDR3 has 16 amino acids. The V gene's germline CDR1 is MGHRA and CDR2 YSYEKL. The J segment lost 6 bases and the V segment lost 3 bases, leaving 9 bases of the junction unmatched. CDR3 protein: CASSQAGTGMPQPQHF. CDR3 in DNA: TGCGCCAGCAGCCAGGCCGGGACAGGGATGCCTCAGCCCCAGCATTTT.

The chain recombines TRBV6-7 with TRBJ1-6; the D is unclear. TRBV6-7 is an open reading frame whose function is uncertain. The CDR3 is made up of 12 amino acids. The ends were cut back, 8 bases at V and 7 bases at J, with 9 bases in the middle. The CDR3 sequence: CASPRRNSPLHF. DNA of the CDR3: TGTGCCAGCCCTAGGAGAAATTCACCCCTCCACTTT.

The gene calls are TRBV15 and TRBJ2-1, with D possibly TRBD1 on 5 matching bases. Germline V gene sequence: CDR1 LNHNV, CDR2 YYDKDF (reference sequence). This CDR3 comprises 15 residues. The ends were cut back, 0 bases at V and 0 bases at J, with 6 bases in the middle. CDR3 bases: TGTGCCACCAGCAGAGATGACAGCTCCTACAATGAGCAGTTCTTC. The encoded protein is CATSRDDSSYNEQFF.

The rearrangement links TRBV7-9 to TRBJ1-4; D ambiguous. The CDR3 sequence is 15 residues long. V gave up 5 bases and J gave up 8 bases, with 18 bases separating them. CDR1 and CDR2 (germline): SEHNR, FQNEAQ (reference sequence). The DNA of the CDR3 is TGTGCCAGCAGCCCCCAGGTCCTAGGGAGGGAAAAACTGTTTTTT. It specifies CASSPQVLGREKLFF.

This CDR3 is CASRRKLEETQYF. The CDR3 nucleotides read TGTGCCAGCAGGAGGAAGCTAGAAGAGACCCAGTACTTC. The genes are TRBV27 and TRBJ2-5; D gene unclear. This CDR3 region has 13 residues. CDR1 and CDR2 from the germline V gene are MNHEY and SMNVEV (reference sequence). Trimming removed 6 bases from V and 3 bases from J, with 11 bases in between.

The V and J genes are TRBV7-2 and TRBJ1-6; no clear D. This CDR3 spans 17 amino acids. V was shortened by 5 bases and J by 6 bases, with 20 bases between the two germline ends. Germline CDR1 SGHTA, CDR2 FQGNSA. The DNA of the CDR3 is TGTGCCAGCAGCCTAGGCGGGCAGGACCTTTTTAATTCACCCCTCCACTTT. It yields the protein CASSLGGQDLFNSPLHF.

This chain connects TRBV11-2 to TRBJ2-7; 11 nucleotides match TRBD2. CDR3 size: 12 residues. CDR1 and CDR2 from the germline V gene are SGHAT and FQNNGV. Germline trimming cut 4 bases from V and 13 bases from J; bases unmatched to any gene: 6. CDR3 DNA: TGTGCCAGCAGCTCCGGGCTAGCGGGAGGATACTTC. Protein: CASSSGLAGGYF.

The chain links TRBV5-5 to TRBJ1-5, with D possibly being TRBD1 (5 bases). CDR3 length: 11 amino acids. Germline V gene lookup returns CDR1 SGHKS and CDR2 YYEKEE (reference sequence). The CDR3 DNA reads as TGTGCAGACAGATTCCGGCAGCCCCAGCATTTT. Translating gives CADRFRQPQHF.

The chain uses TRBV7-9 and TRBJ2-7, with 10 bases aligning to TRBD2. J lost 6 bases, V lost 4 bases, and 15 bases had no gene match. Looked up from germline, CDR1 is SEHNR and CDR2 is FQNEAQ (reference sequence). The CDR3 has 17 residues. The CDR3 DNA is TGTGCCAGCAGCTGCATCCCGGGGTCTAGCGGGAGATGCGAGCAGTACTTC. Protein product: CASSCIPGSSGRCEQYF.

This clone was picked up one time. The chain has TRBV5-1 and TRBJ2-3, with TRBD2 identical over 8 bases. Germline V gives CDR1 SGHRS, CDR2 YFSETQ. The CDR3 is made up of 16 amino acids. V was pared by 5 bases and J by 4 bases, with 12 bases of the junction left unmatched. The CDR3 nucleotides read TGCGCCAGCAGACGGGAGGGGACTAGAGGCGCAGATACGCAGTATTTT. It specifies CASRREGTRGADTQYF. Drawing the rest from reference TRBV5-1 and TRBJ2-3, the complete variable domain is KAGVTQTPRYLIKTRGQQVTLSCSPISGHRSVSWYQQTPGQGLQFLFEYFSETQRNKGNFPGRFSGRQFSNSRSEMNVSTLELGDSALYLCASRREGTRGADTQYFGPGTRLTVL.

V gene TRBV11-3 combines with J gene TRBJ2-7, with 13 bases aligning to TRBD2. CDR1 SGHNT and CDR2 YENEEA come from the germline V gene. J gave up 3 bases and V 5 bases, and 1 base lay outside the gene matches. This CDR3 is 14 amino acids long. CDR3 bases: TGTGCCAGCAGCAGGACTAGCGGGAGCTACGAGCAGTACTTC. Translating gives CASSRTSGSYEQYF. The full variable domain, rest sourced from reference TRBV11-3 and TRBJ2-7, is EAGVVQSPRYKIIEKKQPVAFWCNPISGHNTLYWYLQNLGQGPELLIRYENEEAVDDSQLPKDRFSAERLKGVDSTLKIQPAELGDSAVYLCASSRTSGSYEQYFGPGTRLTVT.

CDR3 sequence reads: CASSPRLGGYTF. In DNA, the CDR3 is TGTGCCAGCAGCCCCAGGTTGGGTGGCTACACCTTC. V and J are TRBV5-6 and TRBJ1-2, with no clear D. From germline, CDR1 is SGHDT and CDR2 YYEEEE. The CDR3 length is 12 residues. V was pared by 4 bases and J by 7 bases, with 11 bases between.

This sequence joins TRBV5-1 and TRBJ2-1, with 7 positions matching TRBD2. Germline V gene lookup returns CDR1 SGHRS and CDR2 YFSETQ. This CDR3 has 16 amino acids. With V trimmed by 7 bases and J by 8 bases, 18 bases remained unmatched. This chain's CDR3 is CASRIRGGLPGYEQFF. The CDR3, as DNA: TGCGCCAGCCGGATACGCGGGGGTTTGCCCGGGTATGAGCAGTTCTTC. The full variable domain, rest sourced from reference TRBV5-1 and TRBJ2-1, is KAGVTQTPRYLIKTRGQQVTLSCSPISGHRSVSWYQQTPGQGLQFLFEYFSETQRNKGNFPGRFSGRQFSNSRSEMNVSTLELGDSALYLCASRIRGGLPGYEQFFGPGTRLTVL.

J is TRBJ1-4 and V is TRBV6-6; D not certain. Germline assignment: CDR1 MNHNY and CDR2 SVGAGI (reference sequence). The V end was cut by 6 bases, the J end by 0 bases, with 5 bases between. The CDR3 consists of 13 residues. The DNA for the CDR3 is TGTGCCAGCAGGGAGACAACTAATGAAAAACTGTTTTTT. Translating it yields CASRETTNEKLFF.

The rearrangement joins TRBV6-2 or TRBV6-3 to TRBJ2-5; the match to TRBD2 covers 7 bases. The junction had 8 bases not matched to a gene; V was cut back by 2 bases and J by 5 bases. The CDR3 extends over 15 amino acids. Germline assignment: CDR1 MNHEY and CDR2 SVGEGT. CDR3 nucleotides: TGTGCCAGCAGTTACGCCGGACTAGAATCCGAGACCCAGTACTTC. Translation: CASSYAGLESETQYF.

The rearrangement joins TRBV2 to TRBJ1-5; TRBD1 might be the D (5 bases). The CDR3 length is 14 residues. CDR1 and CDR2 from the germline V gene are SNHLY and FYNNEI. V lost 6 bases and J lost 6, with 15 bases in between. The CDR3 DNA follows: TGTGCCAGCAGCGCAGGGCTCGGTGGTCAGCCCCAGCATTTT. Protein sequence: CASSAGLGGQPQHF.

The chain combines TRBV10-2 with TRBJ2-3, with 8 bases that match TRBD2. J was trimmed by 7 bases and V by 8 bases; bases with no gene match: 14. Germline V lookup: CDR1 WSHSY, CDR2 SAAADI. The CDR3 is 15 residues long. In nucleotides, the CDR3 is TGCGCCAGCCAGCTTGATCGGGAGGGCCTGAATACGCAGTATTTT. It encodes CASQLDREGLNTQYF.

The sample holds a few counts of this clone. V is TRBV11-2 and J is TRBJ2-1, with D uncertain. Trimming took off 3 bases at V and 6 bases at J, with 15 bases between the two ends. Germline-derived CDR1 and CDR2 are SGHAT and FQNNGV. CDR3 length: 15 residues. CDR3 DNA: TGTGCCAGCAGCTTTGGCCAATCCGAGCGCAATGAGCAGTTCTTC. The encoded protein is CASSFGQSERNEQFF.

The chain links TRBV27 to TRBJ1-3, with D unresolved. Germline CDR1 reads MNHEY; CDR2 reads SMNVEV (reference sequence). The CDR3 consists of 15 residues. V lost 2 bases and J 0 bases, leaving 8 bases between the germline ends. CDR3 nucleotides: TGTGCCAGCAGTTTAGGGCAGCCCTCTGGAAACACCATATATTTT. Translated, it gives CASSLGQPSGNTIYF.

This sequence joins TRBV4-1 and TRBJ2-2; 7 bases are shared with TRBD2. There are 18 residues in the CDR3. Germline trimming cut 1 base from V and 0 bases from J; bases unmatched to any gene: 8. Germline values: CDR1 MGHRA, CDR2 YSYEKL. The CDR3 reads CASSQGGGRGANTGELFF. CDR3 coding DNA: TGCGCCAGCAGCCAAGGGGGAGGGAGGGGCGCGAACACCGGGGAGCTGTTTTTT.

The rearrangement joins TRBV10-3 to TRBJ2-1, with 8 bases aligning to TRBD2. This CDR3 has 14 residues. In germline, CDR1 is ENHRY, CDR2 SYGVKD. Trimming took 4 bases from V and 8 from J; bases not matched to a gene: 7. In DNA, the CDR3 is TGTGCCATCAGTGCCTCGGGGGGGATCGATGAGCAGTTCTTC. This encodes CAISASGGIDEQFF.

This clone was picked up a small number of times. The CDR3 DNA reads as TGTGCCAGCAGCGTACGGACAGCCCGTGGGCCCCAGCATTTT. Its translation: CASSVRTARGPQHF. The gene calls are TRBV13 and TRBJ1-5; maybe TRBD1 (6 bases). The CDR3 has 14 amino acids. Germline CDR1 is PRHDT and CDR2 is FYEKMQ (reference sequence). Trimming pared 5 bases from V and 9 bases from J, leaving 17 bases between. The full variable domain, with the rest looked up from reference TRBV13 and TRBJ1-5, is AAGVIQSPRHLIKEKRETATLKCYPIPRHDTVYWYQQGPGQDPQFLISFYEKMQSDKGSIPDRFSAQQFSDYHSELNMSSLELGDSALYFCASSVRTARGPQHFGDGTRLSIL.

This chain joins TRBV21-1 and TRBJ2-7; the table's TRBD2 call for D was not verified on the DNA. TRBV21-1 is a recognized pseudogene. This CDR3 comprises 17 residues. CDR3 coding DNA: TGTGCCAGCAGCAACCGGACTAGCGGGAGTTCTTTGCTCGAGCAGTACTTC. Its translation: CASSNRTSGSSLLEQYF.

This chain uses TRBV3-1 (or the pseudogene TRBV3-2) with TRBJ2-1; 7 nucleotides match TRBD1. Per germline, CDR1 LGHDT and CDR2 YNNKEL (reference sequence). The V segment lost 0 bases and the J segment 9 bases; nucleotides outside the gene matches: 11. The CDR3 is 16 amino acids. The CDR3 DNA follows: TGTGCCAGCAGCCAAGATTCGGGACAGTGGCCTGTTGAGCAGTTCTTC. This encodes CASSQDSGQWPVEQFF.